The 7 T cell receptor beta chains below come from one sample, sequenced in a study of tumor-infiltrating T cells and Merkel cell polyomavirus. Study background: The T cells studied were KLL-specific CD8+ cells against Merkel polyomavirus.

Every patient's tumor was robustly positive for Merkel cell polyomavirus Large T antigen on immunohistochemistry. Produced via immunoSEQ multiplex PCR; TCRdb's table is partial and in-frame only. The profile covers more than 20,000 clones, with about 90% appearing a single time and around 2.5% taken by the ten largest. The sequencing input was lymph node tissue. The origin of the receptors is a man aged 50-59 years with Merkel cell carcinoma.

The CDR3 region is CASSFRTGGVAGAYNEQFF. CDR3 coding DNA: TGTGCCAGCAGCTTTCGGACAGGGGGCGTAGCGGGAGCCTACAATGAGCAGTTCTTC. V is TRBV7-9 and J is TRBJ2-1; 11 nucleotides line up with TRBD1. Losses at the gene ends were 3 bases for V and 2 bases for J; bases not matched to a gene: 12. The CDR3 is 19 residues long. Germline-derived CDR1 and CDR2 are SEHNR and FQNEAQ (reference sequence).

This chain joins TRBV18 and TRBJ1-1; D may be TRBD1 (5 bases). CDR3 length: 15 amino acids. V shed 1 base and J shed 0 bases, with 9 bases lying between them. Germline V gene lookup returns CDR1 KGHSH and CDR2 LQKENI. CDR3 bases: TGTGCCAGCTCACCACTAGGGGCCATGAACACTGAAGCTTTCTTT. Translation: CASSPLGAMNTEAFF.

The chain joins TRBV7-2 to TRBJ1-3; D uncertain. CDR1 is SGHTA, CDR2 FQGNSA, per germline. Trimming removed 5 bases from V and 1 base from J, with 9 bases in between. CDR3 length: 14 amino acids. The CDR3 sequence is CASSNRLSGNTIYF. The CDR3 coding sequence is TGTGCCAGCAGCAACCGACTATCTGGAAACACCATATATTTT. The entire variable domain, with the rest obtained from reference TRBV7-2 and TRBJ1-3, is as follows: GAGVSQSPSNKVTEKGKDVELRCDPISGHTALYWYRQSLGQGLEFLIYFQGNSAPDKSGLPSDRFSAERTGGSVSTLTIQRTQQEDSAVYLCASSNRLSGNTIYFGEGSWLTVV.

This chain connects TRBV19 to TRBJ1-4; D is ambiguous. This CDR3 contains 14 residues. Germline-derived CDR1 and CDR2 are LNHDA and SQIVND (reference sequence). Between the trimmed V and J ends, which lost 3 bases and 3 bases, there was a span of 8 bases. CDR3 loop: CASSISIANEKLFF. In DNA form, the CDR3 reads TGTGCCAGTAGTATCTCCATAGCTAATGAAAAACTGTTTTTT.

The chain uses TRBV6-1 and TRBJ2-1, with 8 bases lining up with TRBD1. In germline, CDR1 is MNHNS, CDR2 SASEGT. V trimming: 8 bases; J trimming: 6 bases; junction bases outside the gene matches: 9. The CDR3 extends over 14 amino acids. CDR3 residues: CASVLQGVSNEQFF. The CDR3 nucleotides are TGTGCCAGCGTGCTACAGGGGGTAAGCAATGAGCAGTTCTTC.

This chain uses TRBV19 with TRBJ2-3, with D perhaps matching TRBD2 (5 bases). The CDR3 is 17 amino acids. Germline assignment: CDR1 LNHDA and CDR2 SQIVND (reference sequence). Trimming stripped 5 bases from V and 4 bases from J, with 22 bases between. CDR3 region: CASSLARSTYYPDTQYF. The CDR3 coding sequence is TGTGCCAGTAGTCTAGCCCGCTCAACTTATTACCCAGATACGCAGTATTTT.

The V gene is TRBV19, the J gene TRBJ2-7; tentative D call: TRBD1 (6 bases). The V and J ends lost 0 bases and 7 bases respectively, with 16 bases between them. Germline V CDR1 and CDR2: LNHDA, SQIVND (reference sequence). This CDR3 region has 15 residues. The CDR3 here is CASSIDRGSTGEQYF. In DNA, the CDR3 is TGTGCCAGTAGTATAGATCGGGGCAGTACAGGGGAGCAGTACTTC.